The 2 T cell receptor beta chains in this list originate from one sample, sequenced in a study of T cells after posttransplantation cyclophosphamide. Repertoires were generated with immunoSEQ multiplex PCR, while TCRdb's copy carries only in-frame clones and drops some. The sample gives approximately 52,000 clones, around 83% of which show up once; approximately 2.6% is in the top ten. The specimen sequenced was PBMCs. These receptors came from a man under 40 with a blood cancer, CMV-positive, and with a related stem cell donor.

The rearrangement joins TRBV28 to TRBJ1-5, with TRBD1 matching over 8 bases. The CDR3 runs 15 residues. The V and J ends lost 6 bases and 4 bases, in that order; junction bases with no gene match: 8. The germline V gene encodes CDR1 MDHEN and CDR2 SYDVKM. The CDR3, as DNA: TGTGCCAGCAGCCGACGGGACAGGCTAAATCAGCCCCAGCATTTT. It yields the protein CASSRRDRLNQPQHF.

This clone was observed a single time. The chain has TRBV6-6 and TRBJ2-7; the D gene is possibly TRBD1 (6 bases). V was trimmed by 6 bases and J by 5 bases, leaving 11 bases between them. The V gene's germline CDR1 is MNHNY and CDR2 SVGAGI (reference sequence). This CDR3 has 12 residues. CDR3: CASRTQGNEQYF. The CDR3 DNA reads TGTGCCAGCAGGACCCAGGGGAACGAGCAGTACTTC.